A selection of T cell receptor beta chains follows, all from one sample in a study of T-cell memory formation after mild COVID-19. In TCRdb, the 5' RACE reads were re-called with MiXCR into one record per CDR3 protein. The data contain approximately 560,000 distinct CDR3 sequences, 17% of them seen just once; the ten biggest clones take up around 8.1%. Input material: PBMCs or a T cell subset sorted from them (not recorded which). These receptors were collected from an adult woman who had mild COVID-19 (a few samples of this study predate the infection). Cell type and time point are not known. CDR3s include the opening cysteine and the closing phenylalanine or tryptophan. D genes are given only for firm matches. Clone size appears in some rows only: once, few, many, or a class for an expanded clone.

j_call clone_size cdr3_length d_call v_call cdr3_nt cdr3_aa
TRBJ2-1 few 13 - TRBV5-1 TGCGCCAGCAGATTAAGGGGAGACAATGAGCAGTTCTTC CASRLRGDNEQFF
TRBJ2-1 - 15 TRBD1 TRBV24-1 TGTGCCACCAGTGATCCGGGACAGGGGGGCAATGAGCAGTTCTTC CATSDPGQGGNEQFF
TRBJ1-1 - 13 - TRBV27 TGTGCCAGCAGTTTGACACCATTTAGTGAAGCTTTCTTT CASSLTPFSEAFF
TRBJ2-3 - 18 TRBD2 TRBV12-3/TRBV12-4 TGTGCCAGCAGTTTAGGGCCGGGAGCGGGGGGGCCCACAGATACGCAGTATTTT CASSLGPGAGGPTDTQYF
TRBJ2-1 many 15 - TRBV7-9 TGTGCCAGCAGCAAGACCAGGGATTCCTACAATGAGCAGTTCTTC CASSKTRDSYNEQFF
TRBJ2-3 few 12 - TRBV12-3/TRBV12-4 TGTGCCAGCAGTTTCTGGTCAGATACGCAGTATTTT CASSFWSDTQYF
TRBJ2-2 - 15 - TRBV4-1 TGCGCCAGCAGCCACCGAGGGGGGGGCACCGGGGAGCTGTTTTTT CASSHRGGGTGELFF
TRBJ2-7 - 13 - TRBV5-1 TGCGCCAGCAGCCGTGCCGAGGGAGGCGAGCAGTACTTC CASSRAEGGEQYF
TRBJ2-2 few 16 - TRBV7-2 TGTGCCAGCAGCTTAAACTCGCTACAGGGTGCCGGGGAGCTGTTTTTT CASSLNSLQGAGELFF
TRBJ1-2 once 16 - TRBV7-2 TGTGCCAGCAGCTCTACAACCGGAGGGAGGAACTATGGCTACACCTTC CASSSTTGGRNYGYTF
TRBJ2-1 - 14 - TRBV7-3 TGTGCCAGCAGCTTAGAGGACAGGGAGGGTGAGCAGTTCTTC CASSLEDREGEQFF
TRBJ2-3 - 20 TRBD2 TRBV15 TGTGCCACCAGCAGAAAGTCCGGGACTAGCGGGTTACCTAGCACAGATACGCAGTATTTT CATSRKSGTSGLPSTDTQYF
TRBJ2-5 few 18 TRBD2 TRBV12-3/TRBV12-4 TGTGCCAGCAGTCAAAGGTCCAGCGGGGGGGCCAGTCGAGAGACCCAGTACTTC CASSQRSSGGASRETQYF
TRBJ1-5 many 12 - TRBV12-3/TRBV12-4 TGTGCCAGCAGTTTCACAGAGCCCCCCCAGCATTTT CASSFTEPPQHF
TRBJ2-7 - 20 TRBD1 TRBV5-1 TGCGCCAGCAGCATCGAAAGGACAGGGCAAACCAAACCCTACGAGTTGCGGCAGTACTTC CASSIERTGQTKPYELRQYF
TRBJ2-1 few 13 TRBD1 TRBV29-1 TGCAGCACCATGGGGGACAGGGGCAATGAGCAGTTCTTC CSTMGDRGNEQFF